The 22 T cell receptor beta chains presented below share a single source sample, sequenced in a study of CD8 T cells in Susac syndrome. Random hexamers primed reverse transcription of about 0.5 to 1 ug RNA. Each CDR3 protein is one row after TCRdb ran MiXCR on the immunoSEQ multiplex PCR reads. Among roughly 170,000 distinct CDR3 sequences, 80% to 95% were seen once, and the ten largest hold over 0.08%. The sample consisted of CD4+ T cells from PBMCs. Every receptor here comes from a human donor with multiple sclerosis.

For the CDR3, the DNA is TGTGCCAGCAGTGCGGGACTAGCGGGGCTGGATACGCAGTATTTT. It yields the protein CASSAGLAGLDTQYF. V is TRBV2 and J is TRBJ2-3, with TRBD2 matching over 13 bases. Germline loops: CDR1 SNHLY, CDR2 FYNNEI. J was trimmed by 6 bases and V by 4 bases; bases with no gene match: 4. This CDR3 is built from 15 residues.

This rearrangement joins TRBV6-6 to TRBJ1-2, with a tentative D call TRBD1 (6 bases). The CDR3 loop spans 11 amino acids. Germline-derived CDR1 and CDR2 are MNHNY and SVGAGI (reference sequence). The germline V and J ends were trimmed by 6 bases and 7 bases, with 9 bases remaining between them. This CDR3 reads CASRSQGGYTF. The CDR3 DNA is TGTGCCAGCAGATCACAGGGTGGCTACACCTTC.

This sequence joins TRBV6-2 or TRBV6-3 and TRBJ2-5; D possibly corresponds to TRBD2 (6 bases). CDR3 size: 13 residues. In germline, CDR1 is MNHEY, CDR2 SVGEGT. V was cut by 2 bases and J by 5 bases, with 9 bases left in between. CDR3 region: CASSYAGLETQYF. The CDR3 DNA sequence: TGTGCCAGCAGTTACGCGGGGTTGGAGACCCAGTACTTC.

The V and J genes are TRBV4-1 and TRBJ2-1, with 9 bases aligning to TRBD2. Germline assignment: CDR1 MGHRA and CDR2 YSYEKL. The trim removed 6 bases at V and 4 bases at J, leaving 4 bases unmatched. This CDR3 region has 14 residues. CDR3 protein: CASSRLAVYNEQFF. CDR3 in DNA: TGCGCCAGCAGTCGACTAGCGGTTTACAATGAGCAGTTCTTC.

The rearrangement uses TRBV5-1 and TRBJ1-2, with 7 bases identical to TRBD1. The length of the CDR3 is 15 residues. Looked up from germline, CDR1 is SGHRS and CDR2 is YFSETQ. Unmatched junction bases numbered 15, after V lost 3 bases and J lost 10 bases. The CDR3 sequence is CASSWQGQIPADYTF. The DNA of the CDR3 is TGCGCCAGCAGCTGGCAGGGACAGATCCCTGCGGACTACACCTTC.

As for this clonotype: At one end the junction does not follow the germline gene, possibly because of a read error. The rearrangement uses TRBV7-9 and TRBJ2-7; no reliable D call. The CDR3 consists of 12 residues. Germline lookup yields CDR1 SEHNR and CDR2 FQNEAQ (reference sequence). CDR3 sequence: CASSFEAYVQYF. In nucleotides, the CDR3 is TGTGCCAGCAGCTTCGAGGCTTACGTGCAGTACTTC.

The chain recombines TRBV5-1 with TRBJ2-7, with a weak D call TRBD1 (6 bases). V was clipped by 4 bases and J by 6 bases, with 26 bases between them. The CDR3 totals 17 residues. Per germline, CDR1 SGHRS and CDR2 YFSETQ. The CDR3 loop is CASSPSPPFAGGLEQYF. The CDR3 bases are TGCGCCAGCAGCCCATCTCCGCCTTTCGCTGGGGGCCTCGAGCAGTACTTC.

This rearrangement joins TRBV4-3 to TRBJ2-2; tentatively, D is TRBD2 (6 bases). The germline CDR1 and CDR2 sequences are LGHNA and YSLEER. The CDR3 runs to 17 residues. Trimming shortened V by 5 bases and J by 5 bases, and 21 bases separated the two germline ends. CDR3 loop: CASSSIWAGRRTGELFF. CDR3 DNA: TGCGCCAGCAGCTCGATCTGGGCGGGGCGGCGTACCGGGGAGCTGTTTTTT.

The chain joins TRBV6-5 to TRBJ2-2; a weak D match, TRBD2 (7 bases). V was shortened by 0 bases and J by 6 bases, with 17 bases between the two germline ends. Germline CDR1 and CDR2: MNHEY and SVGAGI. The CDR3 is 17 residues long. CDR3 amino acids: CASSYSGGTLGAGELFF. CDR3 bases: TGTGCCAGCAGTTACTCGGGGGGGACATTGGGCGCCGGGGAGCTGTTTTTT.

The chain uses TRBV2 and TRBJ2-6, with a possible D match to TRBD2 (6 bases). With 7 bases removed from V and 3 bases from J, the gap between germline ends came to 16 bases. Per germline, CDR1 SNHLY and CDR2 FYNNEI. The CDR3 consists of 16 residues. This chain's CDR3 is CASISSGGDGANVLTF. CDR3 sequence (DNA): TGTGCCAGCATCTCCTCTGGAGGGGATGGGGCCAACGTCCTGACTTTC.

The genes are TRBV30 and TRBJ2-6; a possible D gene is TRBD1 (6 bases). V gave up 0 bases and J gave up 2 bases, with 8 bases separating them. The germline V gene encodes CDR1 GTSNPN and CDR2 SVGIG (reference sequence). The CDR3 length is 15 residues. The DNA of the CDR3 is TGTGCCTGGAGTGTACCAGGGGCTGGGGCCAACGTCCTGACTTTC. Translating gives CAWSVPGAGANVLTF.

The chain employs TRBV9 and TRBJ2-7; D is ambiguous. CDR1 and CDR2 from the germline V gene are SGDLS and YYNGEE. Between the trimmed V and J ends, which lost 6 bases and 6 bases, there was a span of 16 bases. The CDR3 has 13 amino acids. CDR3 DNA: TGTGCCAGCACCCCCCATGCTGTGGGCGAGCAGTACTTC. Amino acid sequence: CASTPHAVGEQYF.

This chain connects TRBV6-2 or TRBV6-3 to TRBJ1-3; tentative D call: TRBD1 (5 bases). The CDR3 is 15 amino acids. Germline assignment: CDR1 MNHEY and CDR2 SVGEGT. Trimming stripped 6 bases from V and 0 bases from J, with 12 bases between. The CDR3 loop is CASRLGHLSGNTIYF. The CDR3 region has the DNA TGTGCCAGCAGACTCGGACACCTCTCTGGAAACACCATATATTTT.

The rearrangement joins TRBV27 to TRBJ1-1; D is perhaps TRBD1 (6 bases). Trimming shortened V by 4 bases and J by 8 bases, and 14 bases separated the two germline ends. The germline gives CDR1 MNHEY, CDR2 SMNVEV (reference sequence). The CDR3 has 13 amino acids. CDR3 DNA sequence: TGTGCCAGCAGTTCCGTAAAGGGGGGGGAAGCTTTCTTT. This gives the protein CASSSVKGGEAFF.

V is TRBV29-1 and J is TRBJ1-1; 7 positions match TRBD1. V lost 5 bases to trimming and J lost 6 bases; unmatched junction nucleotides: 3. CDR1 is SQVTM and CDR2 is ANQGSEA in the germline V gene. CDR3 length: 11 residues. The CDR3 is CSVSGGAEAFF. The DNA for the CDR3 is TGCAGCGTTTCAGGGGGGGCTGAAGCTTTCTTT.

The CDR3 nucleotides are TGTGCCAGCAGCACCAGGGGGGATCAGCCCCAGCATTTT. Protein: CASSTRGDQPQHF. This chain joins TRBV11-2 and TRBJ1-5; 7 bases agree with TRBD1. CDR1 and CDR2 from the germline V gene are SGHAT and FQNNGV. The trim removed 5 bases at V and 5 bases at J, leaving 3 bases unmatched. This CDR3 has 13 residues.

The rearrangement joins TRBV6-5 to TRBJ2-6; either TRBD1 or TRBD2 may fit D (5 bases each). The CDR3 loop spans 16 amino acids. Between the trimmed V and J ends, which lost 2 bases and 2 bases, there was a span of 10 bases. Germline V lookup: CDR1 MNHEY, CDR2 SVGAGI. The CDR3 region has the DNA TGTGCCAGCAGTTACGGGGCACTAGCTGGGGCCAACGTCCTGACTTTC. This gives the protein CASSYGALAGANVLTF.

The gene calls are TRBV7-3 and TRBJ1-2; no definite D call. CDR1 and CDR2 (germline): SGHTA, FQGTGA. The V gene lost 4 bases and the J gene lost 8 bases, with 26 bases spanning the gap. The CDR3 has 17 residues. CDR3 bases: TGTGCCAGCAGCTCCGAAGGGCCCGGAGCCGCAGCGGGGGGCTACACCTTC. Protein: CASSSEGPGAAAGGYTF.

The V gene is TRBV12-3 or TRBV12-4, the J gene TRBJ2-7; no clear D. The CDR3 consists of 12 residues. V was shortened by 6 bases and J by 4 bases, with 10 bases between the two germline ends. CDR3 nucleotides: TGTGCCAGCAGGGGGTGGGCATACGAGCAGTACTTC. It codes for CASRGWAYEQYF.

The rearrangement uses TRBV24-1 and TRBJ2-2; D unclear. V dropped 4 bases and J dropped 2 bases, with 4 bases sitting between them. The CDR3 contains 13 residues. The V gene's germline CDR1 is KGHDR and CDR2 SFDVKD. The DNA for the CDR3 is TGTGCCACCAGTGACACCAACACCGGGGAGCTGTTTTTT. Its protein product is CATSDTNTGELFF.

The chain links TRBV28 to TRBJ1-2; D remains unclear. V shed 3 bases and J shed 8 bases, with 10 bases lying between them. Germline CDR1 reads MDHEN; CDR2 reads SYDVKM. The CDR3 spans 12 residues. The CDR3 spells CASSFPDGGYTF. The CDR3 DNA reads as TGTGCCAGCAGTTTCCCTGACGGCGGCTACACCTTC.

The V and J genes are TRBV24-1 and TRBJ1-2, with no clear D. Looked up from germline, CDR1 is KGHDR and CDR2 is SFDVKD. V shed 4 bases and J shed 0 bases, with 8 bases lying between them. This CDR3 has 14 amino acids. CDR3: CATSEPPANYGYTF. Written as DNA, the CDR3 is TGTGCCACCAGTGAACCGCCAGCTAACTATGGCTACACCTTC.